This T cell receptor beta chain appears in the sequencing data of a study of T cell repertoires in cytomegalovirus infection. In the study overall: Public TCR beta signature analysis indicated the presence of both CMV infection and matching HLA type.

A single record per CDR3 protein comes from TCRdb applying MiXCR to the reads. This table holds around 740,000 distinct CDR3 sequences, 35% to 45% found once. The study, taken as a whole, reports: Adding up the frequency of public TCR beta families identified people who carried CMV plus the relevant HLA. The ex vivo response showed dominance by HLA-C-restricted CMV-specific TCR beta clonotypes.

This clonotype was recorded once. Its antigen is not known. Sequenced sample: PBMCs. This sequence originates from a human donor in good health (CMV status not recorded). Some clones in this sample may be carry-over from other donors' samples.

For the CDR3, the DNA is TGTGCCAGCATACCGGGACCGAGAATCCTTGTCACTGAAGCTTTCTTT. It specifies CASIPGPRILVTEAFF. The rearrangement joins TRBV12-3 or TRBV12-4 to TRBJ1-1; maybe TRBD1 (5 bases). The ends were cut back, 7 bases at V and 4 bases at J, with 22 bases in the middle. This CDR3 contains 16 residues.